The 24 T cell receptor beta chains reported below all come from one sample, sequenced in a study of shared clonotypes between healthy human individuals. Cells designated naive CD8 were CD45RO-negative and were positively selected for CCR7, with terminally differentiated effector memory CD45RA+ cells excluded. The method was immunoSEQ multiplex PCR; TCRdb's version includes in-frame clones alone and lacks a portion of them. The data show under 600,000 clones, roughly 98% seen once. The sequencing sample was made of naive CD8+ T cells sorted from blood. Receptors originate from a man aged 25-45 years in good health.

CDR3 coding DNA: TGTGCCACCAGCAGAGATCAGTTGGAGGGCAACCCAGCCAAAAACATTCAGTACTTC. Its translation: CATSRDQLEGNPAKNIQYF. The chain recombines TRBV15 with TRBJ2-4, with a tentative D call TRBD2 (6 bases). Trimming pared 0 bases from V and 0 bases from J, leaving 18 bases between. CDR1 LNHNV and CDR2 YYDKDF come from the germline V gene (reference sequence). The CDR3 covers 19 residues.

The CDR3 bases are TGTGCCAGCAGCGTAGTATCAGGGATGGTGAGCAATGAGCAGTTCTTC. Protein sequence: CASSVVSGMVSNEQFF. The rearrangement joins TRBV9 to TRBJ2-1; D is possibly TRBD1 (5 bases). In germline, CDR1 is SGDLS, CDR2 YYNGEE. V was shortened by 0 bases and J by 6 bases, with 16 bases between the two germline ends. The CDR3 loop spans 16 amino acids.

This clone was counted once. V usage is TRBV7-9 and J usage is TRBJ2-7, with D perhaps matching TRBD1 or TRBD2 (5 bases each). The CDR3 runs 16 residues. CDR1 SEHNR and CDR2 FQNEAQ come from the germline V gene (reference sequence). V gave up 2 bases and J gave up 2 bases, with 16 bases separating them. CDR3 sequence (DNA): TGTGCCAGCAGCTTAAGGGAGCAGGGCGCTCCCTACGAGCAGTACTTC. This codes for CASSLREQGAPYEQYF.

The rearrangement links TRBV2 to TRBJ2-7, with D perhaps TRBD1 (5 bases). V was shortened by 6 bases and J by 2 bases, with 20 bases between the two germline ends. This CDR3 region has 16 residues. Germline V lookup: CDR1 SNHLY, CDR2 FYNNEI. The CDR3 here is CASSRKLGQKTYEQYF. The CDR3 bases are TGTGCCAGCAGCCGAAAGTTGGGGCAAAAGACCTACGAGCAGTACTTC. Together with reference TRBV2 and TRBJ2-7, the CDR3 gives the full variable domain: EPEVTQTPSHQVTQMGQEVILRCVPISNHLYFYWYRQILGQKVEFLVSFYNNEISEKSEIFDDQFSVERPDGSNFTLKIRSTKLEDSAMYFCASSRKLGQKTYEQYFGPGTRLTVT.

The chain is built from TRBV7-8 and TRBJ2-5, with D perhaps matching TRBD2 (6 bases). Germline loops: CDR1 SGHVS, CDR2 FQNEAQ. This CDR3 has 14 residues. V dropped 5 bases and J dropped 4 bases, with 14 bases sitting between them. Here the CDR3 reads CASSPWDSSETQYF. Written as DNA, the CDR3 is TGTGCCAGCAGCCCATGGGACTCCTCAGAGACCCAGTACTTC.

The gene calls are TRBV4-1 and TRBJ2-1; TRBD2 might be the D (6 bases). Germline assignment: CDR1 MGHRA and CDR2 YSYEKL. The CDR3 has 13 amino acids. The ends were cut back, 4 bases at V and 7 bases at J, with 11 bases in the middle. CDR3 sequence: CASSPSSGNEQFF. The CDR3 nucleotides are TGCGCCAGCAGCCCGTCAAGCGGGAATGAGCAGTTCTTC.

The V gene is TRBV25-1, the J gene TRBJ1-4, with D unclear. The germline V gene encodes CDR1 MGHDK and CDR2 SYGVNS. Trimming left V 3 bases short and J 8 bases short, with 16 bases between. The CDR3 runs 15 residues. DNA of the CDR3: TGTGCCAGCAGTGATACGAGTAACACGGGCGAAAAACTGTTTTTT. The encoded protein is CASSDTSNTGEKLFF. Combining the CDR3 with reference TRBV25-1 and TRBJ1-4 gives the whole variable domain EADIYQTPRYLVIGTGKKITLECSQTMGHDKMYWYQQDPGMELHLIHYSYGVNSTEKGDLSSESTVSRIRTEHFPLTLESARPSHTSQYLCASSDTSNTGEKLFFGSGTQLSVL.

A single count supports this clone. V and J are TRBV9 and TRBJ2-5; no clear D. Trimming took off 0 bases at V and 5 bases at J, with 8 bases between the two ends. The germline V gene encodes CDR1 SGDLS and CDR2 YYNGEE. This CDR3 comprises 13 residues. Here the CDR3 reads CASSVAVRETQYF. The CDR3 DNA sequence: TGTGCCAGCAGCGTAGCTGTTCGCGAGACCCAGTACTTC. The full variable domain, in which reference TRBV9 and TRBJ2-5 provide the parts outside the CDR3, is DSGVTQTPKHLITATGQRVTLRCSPRSGDLSVYWYQQSLDQGLQFLIQYYNGEERAKGNILERFSAQQFPDLHSELNLSSLELGDSALYFCASSVAVRETQYFGPGTRLLVL.

V and J are TRBV4-3 and TRBJ2-1, with TRBD1 as a possible D gene (5 bases). Germline-derived CDR1 and CDR2 are LGHNA and YSLEER. Trimming removed 0 bases from V and 6 bases from J, with 12 bases in between. The CDR3 runs to 15 residues. The DNA for the CDR3 is TGCGCCAGCAGCCAAGATAGGGGCAGGGTCAATGAGCAGTTCTTC. Translated, it gives CASSQDRGRVNEQFF.

The chain recombines TRBV15 with TRBJ2-7; D may be TRBD1 (5 bases). This CDR3 has 14 residues. Trimming pared 3 bases from V and 2 bases from J, leaving 11 bases between. From germline, CDR1 is LNHNV and CDR2 YYDKDF (reference sequence). In DNA form, the CDR3 reads TGTGCCACCAGCAGCGACAGAGGTGCCTACGAGCAGTACTTC. Protein sequence: CATSSDRGAYEQYF.

The chain has TRBV30 and TRBJ2-7; weak D call: TRBD2 (6 bases). Germline V gene lookup returns CDR1 GTSNPN and CDR2 SVGIG (reference sequence). The CDR3 has 13 residues. The germline V and J ends were trimmed by 1 base and 5 bases, with 12 bases remaining between them. This CDR3 reads CAWSAGLGHEQYF. CDR3 nucleotide sequence: TGTGCCTGGAGTGCGGGACTTGGACACGAGCAGTACTTC.

This chain connects TRBV10-3 to TRBJ2-1; D is unresolved. Germline-derived CDR1 and CDR2 are ENHRY and SYGVKD. The CDR3 extends over 13 amino acids. Trimming took off 3 bases at V and 12 bases at J, with 15 bases between the two ends. The CDR3, as DNA: TGTGCCATCAGTGATGGTAGTAATTTCGGGCAGTTCTTC. It encodes CAISDGSNFGQFF.

V and J are TRBV9 and TRBJ2-1; D perhaps matches TRBD1 (6 bases). The germline CDR1 and CDR2 sequences are SGDLS and YYNGEE. V lost 0 bases, J lost 2 bases, and 9 bases lay in between. This CDR3 is 15 amino acids long. The CDR3 reads CASSVGRGPYNEQFF. The DNA for the CDR3 is TGTGCCAGCAGCGTAGGCAGGGGCCCCTACAATGAGCAGTTCTTC.

The chain carries TRBV4-1 and TRBJ1-1; the D gene is possibly TRBD1 (6 bases). Germline CDR1 is MGHRA and CDR2 is YSYEKL. The V gene lost 1 base and the J gene lost 0 bases, with 12 bases spanning the gap. The CDR3 loop spans 16 amino acids. The CDR3 region has the DNA TGCGCCAGCAGCCAAGGAGAGGACAGTTTGAACACTGAAGCTTTCTTT. Translation gives CASSQGEDSLNTEAFF.

The chain uses TRBV15 and TRBJ2-2; tentative D call: TRBD2 (5 bases). The CDR3 is made up of 16 amino acids. Germline-derived CDR1 and CDR2 are LNHNV and YYDKDF (reference sequence). V was pared by 1 base and J by 4 bases, with 13 bases between. The CDR3 sequence: CATSRGGGGLTGELFF. The CDR3 DNA reads as TGTGCCACCAGCAGAGGGGGTGGCGGACTCACCGGGGAGCTGTTTTTT.

This sequence joins TRBV7-9 and TRBJ2-5; 10 bases align to TRBD2. V shed 6 bases and J 5 bases; nucleotides not matched to a gene: 6. The germline gives CDR1 SEHNR, CDR2 FQNEAQ (reference sequence). The CDR3 sequence is 14 residues long. The CDR3 region is CASRSSGSMETQYF. In DNA, the CDR3 is TGTGCCAGCAGATCTAGCGGGAGCATGGAGACCCAGTACTTC.

The chain carries TRBV29-1 and TRBJ2-3, with 9 nucleotides matching TRBD2. This CDR3 comprises 15 residues. The V segment lost 7 bases and the J segment 2 bases; nucleotides outside the gene matches: 10. Germline V gene data show CDR1 as SQVTM and CDR2 as ANQGSEA. The CDR3 loop is CSGEIAGDPTDTQYF. The DNA for the CDR3 is TGCAGCGGCGAAATAGCGGGAGACCCCACAGATACGCAGTATTTT.

This clone appeared once. This chain links TRBV6-1 with TRBJ2-4, with unresolved D. Germline lookup yields CDR1 MNHNS and CDR2 SASEGT. V lost 0 bases and J lost 6, with 18 bases in between. This CDR3 region has 17 residues. In DNA, the CDR3 is TGTGCCAGCAGTGAAGCGCTAGTAACCGCGTTGGGAAACATTCAGTACTTC. This encodes CASSEALVTALGNIQYF.

The rearrangement links TRBV5-6 to TRBJ1-3; D gene uncertain. Looked up from germline, CDR1 is SGHDT and CDR2 is YYEEEE. V was cut by 0 bases and J by 3 bases, with 10 bases left in between. CDR3 length: 15 amino acids. The CDR3 loop is CASSLEYRFGNTIYF. For the CDR3, the DNA is TGTGCCAGCAGCTTGGAGTATCGGTTTGGAAACACCATATATTTT.

The V call is TRBV10-2, the J call TRBJ2-1, with a possible D match to TRBD1 (5 bases). Germline assignment: CDR1 WSHSY and CDR2 SAAADI. Trimming took off 2 bases at V and 3 bases at J, with 14 bases between the two ends. This CDR3 is 16 amino acids long. For the CDR3, the DNA is TGCGCCAGCAGTGAGGACTCTGGGGCATACTACAATGAGCAGTTCTTC. It encodes CASSEDSGAYYNEQFF.

The chain has TRBV5-6 and TRBJ1-2, with TRBD1 matching 10 bases. The CDR3 runs 14 residues. Looked up from germline, CDR1 is SGHDT and CDR2 is YYEEEE. V was clipped by 5 bases and J by 6 bases; unmatched bases: 7. The CDR3 DNA follows: TGTGCCAGCAGTTTGCGGGGACAGGGGCATGGCTACACCTTC. This encodes CASSLRGQGHGYTF.

The chain carries TRBV27 and TRBJ2-1; D may be TRBD1 (5 bases). The CDR3 is 12 amino acids. The V gene's germline CDR1 is MNHEY and CDR2 SMNVEV (reference sequence). Trimming left V 7 bases short and J 4 bases short, with 8 bases between. Here the CDR3 reads CASMKGYNEQFF. In nucleotides, the CDR3 is TGTGCCAGCATGAAGGGGTACAATGAGCAGTTCTTC.

The V call is TRBV6-5, the J call TRBJ1-2; no definite D call. Trimming took off 0 bases at V and 8 bases at J, with 10 bases between the two ends. The V gene's germline CDR1 is MNHEY and CDR2 SVGAGI. There are 13 residues in the CDR3. The CDR3 DNA is TGTGCCAGCAGTTACTCCGGGGTGAAGGGCTACACCTTC. This gives the protein CASSYSGVKGYTF.

The chain links TRBV7-3 to TRBJ2-1, with 12 positions matching TRBD2. V shed 4 bases, J shed 6 bases, and the junction held 4 bases outside the gene matches. The CDR3 spans 15 residues. From germline, CDR1 is SGHTA and CDR2 FQGTGA. For the CDR3, the DNA is TGTGCCAGCAGCTCGGGACTAGCGGGCATCAATGAGCAGTTCTTC. Protein product: CASSSGLAGINEQFF. The entire variable domain, with the rest obtained from reference TRBV7-3 and TRBJ2-1, is as follows: GAGVSQTPSNKVTEKGKYVELRCDPISGHTALYWYRQSLGQGPEFLIYFQGTGAADDSGLPNDRFFAVRPEGSVSTLKIQRTERGDSAVYLCASSSGLAGINEQFFGPGTRLTVL.